This T cell receptor beta chain derives from a study of post-analysis software for immune sequencing data. Study background: Patients with relapsing-remitting, secondary progressive and progressive-relapsing multiple sclerosis courses were all represented.

CDR3 size: 15 residues. The germline V gene encodes CDR1 DFQATT and CDR2 SNEGSKA (reference sequence). To note about this clonotype: Its antigen is undetermined. A read error may account for a junction end that differs from germline.

cDNA libraries of TCR beta carried unique molecular identifiers. Around 500,000 cDNA molecules were obtained from about 0.98 to 11 million T cells. TCRdb reprocessed the PCR reads via MiXCR and lists one record per CDR3 protein. This table holds 750,000 to 950,000 distinct CDR3 sequences, approximately 44% found once. Study-wide findings and caveats: Compared with controls, patients had more of about 5 TRBV segments, including TRBV5-6, TRBV5-1 and TRBV20-1. F measure showed strong co-clustering of same-batch samples. Controls showed significantly higher normalized Chao1 diversity than did multiple sclerosis patients.

Sequencing was carried out using blood. The clonotype originates from a girl under 18 with multiple sclerosis. The rearrangement links TRBV20-1 to TRBJ2-5; 10 bases align to TRBD2. CDR3 region: CGALDSGGGGETQYF. Here the CDR3 DNA reads TGCGGTGCCCTGGACAGCGGGGGGGGTGGAGAGACCCAGTACTTC.